The text below deals with one T cell receptor (beta chain). Using immunoSEQ multiplex PCR, the repertoire was profiled, and TCRdb retains in-frame clones only, with some absent. The sample carries 55,000 to 80,000 clones, around 96% recorded once. Germline loops: CDR1 SEHNR, CDR2 FQNEAQ (reference sequence). Deletions cut 5 bases from V and 3 bases from J, with 14 bases between. The CDR3 runs 14 residues. This specimen belongs to a study of shared T cell receptors in the human thymus. Sequences were obtained from thymocytes. The chain has TRBV7-9 and TRBJ2-7; no reliable D call. The receptor was derived from a human donor. CDR3 nucleotide sequence: TGTGCCAGCAGCACAAAAGTCAGAATCTACGAGCAGTACTTC. It specifies CASSTKVRIYEQYF. The entire variable domain, with the rest obtained from reference TRBV7-9 and TRBJ2-7, is as follows: DTGVSQNPRHKITKRGQNVTFRCDPISEHNRLYWYRQTLGQGPEFLTYFQNEAQLEKSRLLSDRFSAERPKGSFSTLEIQRTEQGDSAMYLCASSTKVRIYEQYFGPGTRLTVT.